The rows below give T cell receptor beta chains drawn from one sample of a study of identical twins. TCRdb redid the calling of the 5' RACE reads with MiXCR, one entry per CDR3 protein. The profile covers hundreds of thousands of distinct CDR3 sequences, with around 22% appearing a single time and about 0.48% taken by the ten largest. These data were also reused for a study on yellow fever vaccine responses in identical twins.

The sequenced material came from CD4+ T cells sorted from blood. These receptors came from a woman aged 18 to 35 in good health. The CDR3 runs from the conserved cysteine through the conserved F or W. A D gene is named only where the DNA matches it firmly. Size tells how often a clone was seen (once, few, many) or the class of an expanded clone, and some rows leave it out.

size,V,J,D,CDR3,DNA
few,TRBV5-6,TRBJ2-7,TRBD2,CASSLGLAGIYEQYF,TGTGCCAGCAGCTTGGGACTAGCGGGAATCTACGAGCAGTACTTC
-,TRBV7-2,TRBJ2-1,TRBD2,CASSPRGTSGGAYEQFF,TGTGCCAGCAGCCCCCGAGGGACTAGCGGGGGGGCGTATGAGCAGTTCTTC
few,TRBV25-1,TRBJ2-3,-,CASSDHLTGTDTQYF,TGTGCCAGCAGTGACCACCTGACAGGCACAGATACGCAGTATTTT
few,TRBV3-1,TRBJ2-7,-,CASSPTPGPKQYF,TGTGCCAGCAGCCCTACCCCCGGGCCCAAGCAGTACTTC
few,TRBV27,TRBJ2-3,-,CASSYPAWSDTQYF,TGTGCCAGCAGTTACCCCGCTTGGTCGGATACGCAGTATTTT
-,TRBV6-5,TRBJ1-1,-,CASSYRVLNTEAFF,TGTGCCAGCAGTTACAGGGTCCTCAACACTGAAGCTTTCTTT
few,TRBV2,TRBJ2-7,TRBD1,CASRSGTGSYEQYF,TGTGCCAGCAGATCCGGGACAGGCTCCTACGAGCAGTACTTC
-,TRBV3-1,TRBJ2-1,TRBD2,CASSQLAGLSSYNEQFF,TGTGCCAGCAGCCAACTAGCGGGGTTGAGCTCCTACAATGAGCAGTTCTTC
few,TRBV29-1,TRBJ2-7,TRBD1,CSVWDRVYEQYF,TGCAGCGTTTGGGACAGGGTGTACGAGCAGTACTTC
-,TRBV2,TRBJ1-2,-,CASSERVTYTF,TGTGCCAGCAGTGAAAGGGTCACCTACACCTTC
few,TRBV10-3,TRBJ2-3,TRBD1,CAISDWKGAVTDTQYF,TGTGCCATCAGTGATTGGAAGGGGGCTGTCACAGATACGCAGTATTTT
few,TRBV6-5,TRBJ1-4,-,CATRPEGPAGGKLFF,TGTGCCACCCGGCCGGAGGGCCCGGCCGGTGGAAAACTGTTTTTT
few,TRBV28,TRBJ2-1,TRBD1,CASSLMGGQGFDNEQFF,TGTGCCAGCAGTTTAATGGGGGGACAGGGGTTTGACAATGAGCAGTTCTTC
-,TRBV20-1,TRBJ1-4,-,CSASQGNEKLFF,TGCAGTGCTTCCCAGGGAAATGAAAAACTGTTTTTT
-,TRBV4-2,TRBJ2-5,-,CASSSRSEETQYF,TGTGCCAGCAGCTCACGCTCGGAAGAGACCCAGTACTTC
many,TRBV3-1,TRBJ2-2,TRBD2,CACSFGPSYGTRDTGELFF,TGTGCCTGCAGTTTTGGTCCGTCGTACGGGACTAGAGATACCGGGGAGCTGTTTTTT
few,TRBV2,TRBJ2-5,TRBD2,CASSGSSGGETQYF,TGTGCCAGCAGTGGGTCTAGCGGGGGAGAGACCCAGTACTTC
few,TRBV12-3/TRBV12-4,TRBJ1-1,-,CASSFEGTLNTEAFF,TGTGCCAGCAGTTTCGAGGGTACTCTGAACACTGAAGCTTTCTTT
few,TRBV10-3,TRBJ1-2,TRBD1,CATDTGQSYGYTF,TGTGCCACAGATACGGGACAGAGCTATGGCTACACCTTC